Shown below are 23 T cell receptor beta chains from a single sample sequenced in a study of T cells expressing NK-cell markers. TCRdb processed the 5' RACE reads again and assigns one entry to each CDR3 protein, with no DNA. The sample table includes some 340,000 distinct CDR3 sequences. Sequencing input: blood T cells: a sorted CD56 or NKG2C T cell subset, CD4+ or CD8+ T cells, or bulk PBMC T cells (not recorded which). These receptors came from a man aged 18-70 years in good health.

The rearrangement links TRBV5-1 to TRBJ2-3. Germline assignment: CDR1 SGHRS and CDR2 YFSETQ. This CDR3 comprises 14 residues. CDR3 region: CASSLESRMDTQYF.

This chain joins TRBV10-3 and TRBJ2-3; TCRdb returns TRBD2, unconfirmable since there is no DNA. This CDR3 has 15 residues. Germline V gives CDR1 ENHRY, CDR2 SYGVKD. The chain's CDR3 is CAISEGGIGTDTQYF.

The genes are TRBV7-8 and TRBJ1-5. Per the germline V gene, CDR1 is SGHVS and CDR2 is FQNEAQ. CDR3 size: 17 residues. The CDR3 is CASSETARSNSNQPQHF.

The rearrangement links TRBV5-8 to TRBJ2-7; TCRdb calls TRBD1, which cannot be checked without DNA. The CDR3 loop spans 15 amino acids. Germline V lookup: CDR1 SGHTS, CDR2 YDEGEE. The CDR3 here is CASSIAGTGLWKQYF. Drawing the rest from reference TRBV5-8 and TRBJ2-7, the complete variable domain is EAGVTQSPTHLIKTRGQQATLRCSPISGHTSVYWYQQALGLGLQFLLWYDEGEERNRGNFPPRFSGRQFPNYSSELNVNALELEDSALYLCASSIAGTGLWKQYFGPGTRLTVT.

The CDR3 loop reads CASAATRKGQPVSGANVLTF. The chain recombines TRBV5-1 with TRBJ2-6; the D gene TCRdb calls, TRBD1, cannot be checked with no DNA. The CDR3 is made up of 20 amino acids. Germline CDR1 reads SGHRS; CDR2 reads YFSETQ.

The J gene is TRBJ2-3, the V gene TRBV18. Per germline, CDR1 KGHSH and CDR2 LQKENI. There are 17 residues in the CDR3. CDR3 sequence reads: CASSKSDPGTSTDTQYF.

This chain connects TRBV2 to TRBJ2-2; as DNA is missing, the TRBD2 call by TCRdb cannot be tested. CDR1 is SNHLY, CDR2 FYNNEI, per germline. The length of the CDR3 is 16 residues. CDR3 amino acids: CASLFGLAGNTGELFF.

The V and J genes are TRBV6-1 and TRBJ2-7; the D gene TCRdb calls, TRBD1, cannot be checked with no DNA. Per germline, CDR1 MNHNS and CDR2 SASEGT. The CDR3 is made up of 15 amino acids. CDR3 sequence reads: CASSDRDRGLNEQYF.

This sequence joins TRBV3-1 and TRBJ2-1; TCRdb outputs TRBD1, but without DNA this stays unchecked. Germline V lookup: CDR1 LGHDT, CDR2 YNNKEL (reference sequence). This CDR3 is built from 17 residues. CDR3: CASSQISGTGGYNEQFF.

CDR3 sequence reads: CASSEAGGLETQYF. The chain uses TRBV25-1 and TRBJ2-5; the D gene TCRdb calls, TRBD2, cannot be checked with no DNA. CDR3 length equals 14 residues. Per the germline V gene, CDR1 is MGHDK and CDR2 is SYGVNS.

The CDR3 sequence is CASRGRTGELFF. The genes are TRBV12-3 or TRBV12-4 and TRBJ2-2; TCRdb designates TRBD1, a call that cannot be tested without DNA. CDR3 length: 12 residues.

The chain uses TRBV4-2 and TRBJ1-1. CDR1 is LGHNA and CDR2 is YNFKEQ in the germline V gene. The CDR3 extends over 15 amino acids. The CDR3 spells CASSQDLMGFPEAFF.

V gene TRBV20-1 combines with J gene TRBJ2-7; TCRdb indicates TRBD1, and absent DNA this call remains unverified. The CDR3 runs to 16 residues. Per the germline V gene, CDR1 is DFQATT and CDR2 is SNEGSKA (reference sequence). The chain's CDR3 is CSARDSGAGYSYEQYF.

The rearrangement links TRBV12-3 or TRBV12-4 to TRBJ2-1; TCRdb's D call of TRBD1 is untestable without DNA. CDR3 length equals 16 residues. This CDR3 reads CASTRGWGNSYNEQFF.

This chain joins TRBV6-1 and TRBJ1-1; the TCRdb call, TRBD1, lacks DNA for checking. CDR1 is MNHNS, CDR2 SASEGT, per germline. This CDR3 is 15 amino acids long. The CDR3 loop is CASSEVGGADTEAFF.

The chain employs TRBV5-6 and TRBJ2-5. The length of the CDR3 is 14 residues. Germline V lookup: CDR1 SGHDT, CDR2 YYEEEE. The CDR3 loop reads CASSFGQMGETQYF. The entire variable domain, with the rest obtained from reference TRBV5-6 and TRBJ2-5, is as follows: DAGVTQSPTHLIKTRGQQVTLRCSPKSGHDTVSWYQQALGQGPQFIFQYYEEEERQRGNFPDRFSGHQFPNYSSELNVNALLLGDSALYLCASSFGQMGETQYFGPGTRLLVL.

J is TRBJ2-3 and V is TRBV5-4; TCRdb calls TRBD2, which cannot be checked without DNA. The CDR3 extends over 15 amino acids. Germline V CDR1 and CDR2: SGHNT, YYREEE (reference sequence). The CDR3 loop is CASSSLAGASDTQYF.

This CDR3 is CASGGQPITYNEQFF. V gene TRBV10-3 combines with J gene TRBJ2-1; without DNA, the TCRdb call of TRBD1 cannot be checked. Germline V gene lookup returns CDR1 ENHRY and CDR2 SYGVKD. CDR3 size: 15 residues.

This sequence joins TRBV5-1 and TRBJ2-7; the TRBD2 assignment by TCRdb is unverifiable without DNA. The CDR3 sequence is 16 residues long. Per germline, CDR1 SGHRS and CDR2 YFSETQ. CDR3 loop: CASSPQAAGGSYEQYF.

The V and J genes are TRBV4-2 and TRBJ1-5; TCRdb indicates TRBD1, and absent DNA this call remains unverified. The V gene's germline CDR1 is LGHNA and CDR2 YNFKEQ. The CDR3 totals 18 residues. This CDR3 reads CASSQLMDSLGGNQPQHF.

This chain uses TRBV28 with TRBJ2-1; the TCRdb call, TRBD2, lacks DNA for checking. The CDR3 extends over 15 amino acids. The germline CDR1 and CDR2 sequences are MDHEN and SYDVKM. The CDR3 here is CASSDPSGSYNEQFF.

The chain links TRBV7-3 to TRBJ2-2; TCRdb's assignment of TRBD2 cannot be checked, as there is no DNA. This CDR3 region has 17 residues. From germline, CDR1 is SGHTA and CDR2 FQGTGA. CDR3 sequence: CASSPVAGGPYTGELFF. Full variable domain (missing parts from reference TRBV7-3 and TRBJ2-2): GAGVSQTPSNKVTEKGKYVELRCDPISGHTALYWYRQSLGQGPEFLIYFQGTGAADDSGLPNDRFFAVRPEGSVSTLKIQRTERGDSAVYLCASSPVAGGPYTGELFFGEGSRLTVL.

The CDR3 reads CATKDGSSTDTQYF. The chain recombines TRBV15 with TRBJ2-3. This CDR3 is 14 amino acids long. The germline V gene encodes CDR1 LNHNV and CDR2 YYDKDF (reference sequence).